The TCR beta chain described here comes from a study of shared clonotypes between healthy human individuals. Study-wide findings and caveats: The low donor count limited represented genetic and exposure-history diversity.

About this clone itself: Its antigen is unknown.

V lost 1 base, J lost 3 bases, and 5 bases lay in between. Germline V gene data show CDR1 as SGHNT and CDR2 as YYREEE (reference sequence). CDR3 length: 12 residues. DNA input for the unsorted PBMC replicate PCRs was about 300 ng, some 31,000 T cell genomes. Using ten immunoSEQ deep assay plates, investigators sequenced unsorted PBMC DNA. Produced via immunoSEQ multiplex PCR; TCRdb's table is partial and in-frame only. The data contain roughly 500,000 clones, around 85% of them singletons. There were only Caucasian adults among the donors, and all lived in Nashville, Tennessee. The clonotype originates from a woman aged 40 to 50 in good health. Some clones in this sample may be carry-over from other donors' samples. The chain joins TRBV5-4 to TRBJ2-7; unclear D gene. Specimen: PBMCs. In nucleotides, the CDR3 is TGTGCCAGCAGCTTGCCAGGCTACGAGCAGTACTTC. This gives the protein CASSLPGYEQYF.